This T cell receptor beta chain was observed in a study of Graves' ophthalmopathy and Graves' hyperthyroidism. Study in general: Peripheral blood samples were taken at initial diagnosis, before any treatment.

RNA transcripts served as template for amplifying TCR beta CDR3 sequences. Amplification began with first-round RT-PCR using HTBI primers, then second-round multiplex PCR was performed. TCRdb re-derived calls from the multiplex PCR reads in MiXCR, one entry per CDR3 protein. The sample shows approximately 480,000 distinct CDR3 sequences, around 15% of them seen only once. The V gene's germline CDR1 is LNHDA and CDR2 SQIVND (reference sequence). The CDR3 is 16 amino acids. V lost 7 bases, J lost 0 bases, and 8 bases stayed unmatched. Ophthalmopathy in the donors was of moderate-to-severe activity, with CAS ≥3, NOSPECS ≥4 and duration under 3 months. This clonotype appeared many times.

Sequences were obtained from blood. V gene TRBV19 combines with J gene TRBJ1-5; 8 bases align to TRBD1. The clonotype originates from a woman aged 25 to 39 with Graves' ophthalmopathy. In nucleotides, the CDR3 is TGTGCCAGTACTTACGGGACAGGCTATAGCAATCAGCCCCAGCATTTT. Encoded protein: CASTYGTGYSNQPQHF.